This T cell receptor (beta chain) derives from a study of cytomegalovirus exposure and HLA in healthy donors. Study-wide findings and caveats: Most TCRs appeared rarely, but some public TCRs recurred in many donors. Per published reports, the classifier diagnosed cytomegalovirus status with high specificity and sensitivity. Cytomegalovirus-associated status was assigned to approximately 160 TCR beta chains.

Clones were read by immunoSEQ multiplex PCR, and TCRdb kept only the in-frame ones, dropping some. Counted here are about 160,000 clones, 86% occurring once; the ten biggest clones make up around 2.1%. The germline V gene has CDR1 SEHNR and CDR2 FQNEAQ (reference sequence). The CDR3 consists of 15 residues. The V end was cut by 7 bases, the J end by 5 bases, with 18 bases between. Notes on this clone: Its specificity is not known.

This chain joins TRBV7-9 and TRBJ1-5, with a possible D match to TRBD1 (5 bases). The receptor was derived from a woman aged 18 to 35 in good health and CMV-seronegative. The specimen was PBMCs. CDR3 DNA sequence: TGTGCCAGCACCCAGGGCGGGGATCTGGATCAGCCCCAGCATTTT. This encodes CASTQGGDLDQPQHF.